The 22 T cell receptor beta chains reported below all come from one sample, sequenced in a study of CD8 T cells in Susac syndrome. With random hexamers, reverse transcription was performed on roughly 0.45 to 1 ug of RNA. TCRdb fed the immunoSEQ multiplex PCR reads into MiXCR, producing one record per CDR3 protein. The data show around 230,000 distinct CDR3 sequences, with 90% to 97% seen just once and approximately 0.094% held by the top ten. Material: CD4+ T cells from PBMCs. The origin of the receptors is a human donor with Susac syndrome.

CDR3 amino acids: CASSGTASPSYEQYF. The CDR3 bases are TGTGCCAGCAGCGGGACAGCGTCCCCCTCTTACGAGCAGTACTTC. The chain employs TRBV9 and TRBJ2-7; possibly TRBD1 for D (6 bases). The CDR3 is 15 residues long. From germline, CDR1 is SGDLS and CDR2 YYNGEE. V dropped 3 bases and J dropped 4 bases, with 17 bases sitting between them.

V and J are TRBV7-2 and TRBJ1-5, with D unclear. Germline-derived CDR1 and CDR2 are SGHTA and FQGNSA. The CDR3 is 14 residues long. The V end lost 5 bases, the J end lost 6 bases, and 14 bases lay between the germline ends. CDR3 bases: TGTGCCAGCAGCCAAAGTTTCGTGGGTCAGCCCCAGCATTTT. This translates into CASSQSFVGQPQHF. Supplemented by reference TRBV7-2 and TRBJ1-5, the full variable domain reads GAGVSQSPSNKVTEKGKDVELRCDPISGHTALYWYRQSLGQGLEFLIYFQGNSAPDKSGLPSDRFSAERTGGSVSTLTIQRTQQEDSAVYLCASSQSFVGQPQHFGDGTRLSIL.

The genes are TRBV5-1 and TRBJ1-1, with D unclear. Germline values: CDR1 SGHRS, CDR2 YFSETQ. There are 13 residues in the CDR3. V was pared by 0 bases and J by 11 bases, with 14 bases between. This chain's CDR3 is CASSLVGRTWAFF. The CDR3 DNA follows: TGCGCCAGCAGCTTGGTAGGTCGAACCTGGGCTTTCTTT. Supplemented by reference TRBV5-1 and TRBJ1-1, the full variable domain reads KAGVTQTPRYLIKTRGQQVTLSCSPISGHRSVSWYQQTPGQGLQFLFEYFSETQRNKGNFPGRFSGRQFSNSRSEMNVSTLELGDSALYLCASSLVGRTWAFFGQGTRLTVV.

The gene calls are TRBV28 and TRBJ1-2; 7 bases align to TRBD1. J gave up 9 bases and V 6 bases, and 7 bases lay outside the gene matches. The CDR3 runs to 12 residues. CDR1 MDHEN and CDR2 SYDVKM come from the germline V gene. CDR3 nucleotides: TGTGCCAGCAGCACAGGGGCATTGAGCTACACCTTC. Its translation: CASSTGALSYTF.

The chain has TRBV7-2 and TRBJ2-1; D unclear. Germline V gene data show CDR1 as SGHTA and CDR2 as FQGNSA. The CDR3 runs to 16 residues. With 6 bases removed from V and 5 bases from J, the gap between germline ends came to 20 bases. This chain's CDR3 is CASSPYPQQYDNEQFF. In DNA form, the CDR3 reads TGTGCCAGCAGTCCATACCCGCAGCAGTATGACAATGAGCAGTTCTTC.

This rearrangement joins TRBV24-1 to TRBJ2-3; TRBD2 aligns across 9 bases. CDR1 and CDR2 from the germline V gene are KGHDR and SFDVKD. The CDR3 sequence is 17 residues long. Losses at the gene ends were 7 bases for V and 2 bases for J; bases not matched to a gene: 12. The CDR3 nucleotides are TGTGCCACCAGCCGGGGTGCGGGAGGGCCCCTCACAGATACGCAGTATTTT. It encodes CATSRGAGGPLTDTQYF.

This chain connects TRBV20-1 to TRBJ2-1, with 12 bases aligning to TRBD2. The V gene's germline CDR1 is DFQATT and CDR2 SNEGSKA (reference sequence). V trimming: 2 bases; J trimming: 8 bases; junction bases outside the gene matches: 10. The CDR3 loop spans 16 amino acids. The CDR3 DNA follows: TGCAGTGCTAGATCTCCTAGCGGGAGGGACAGGGATGAGCAGTTCTTC. It translates to CSARSPSGRDRDEQFF.

A single count supports this clonotype. The chain carries TRBV30 and TRBJ1-2; TRBD1 might be the D (6 bases). V was trimmed by 4 bases and J by 7 bases, leaving 16 bases between them. CDR3 size: 13 residues. Germline loops: CDR1 GTSNPN, CDR2 SVGIG (reference sequence). CDR3 DNA: TGTGCCTGGACACCAGGGGTCCTCCTTGGCTACACCTTC. It encodes CAWTPGVLLGYTF.

The genes are TRBV5-6 and TRBJ2-7; D may be TRBD1 (6 bases). Trimming shortened V by 1 base and J by 3 bases, and 14 bases separated the two germline ends. The CDR3 covers 15 residues. Germline CDR1 and CDR2: SGHDT and YYEEEE. As DNA, the CDR3 is TGTGCCAGCAGCTTGTTCCGAGGACAGCTCTACGAGCAGTACTTC. The encoded protein is CASSLFRGQLYEQYF. Full variable domain (remainder filled in from reference TRBV5-6 and TRBJ2-7): DAGVTQSPTHLIKTRGQQVTLRCSPKSGHDTVSWYQQALGQGPQFIFQYYEEEERQRGNFPDRFSGHQFPNYSSELNVNALLLGDSALYLCASSLFRGQLYEQYFGPGTRLTVT.

This rearrangement joins TRBV3-1 to TRBJ2-1; D is unresolved. V shed 4 bases and J shed 5 bases, with 6 bases lying between them. Germline V gene data show CDR1 as LGHDT and CDR2 as YNNKEL (reference sequence). This CDR3 comprises 12 residues. The CDR3 spells CASSLWDNEQFF. The CDR3 DNA follows: TGTGCCAGCAGCCTTTGGGACAATGAGCAGTTCTTC.

The chain joins TRBV14 to TRBJ1-4; TRBD1 matches at 8 bases. The germline gives CDR1 SGHDN, CDR2 FVKESK. The CDR3 extends over 16 amino acids. The J segment lost 8 bases and the V segment lost 4 bases, leaving 12 bases of the junction unmatched. The CDR3: CASSLGPPRGREKLFF. The CDR3 DNA reads TGTGCCAGCAGCCTCGGACCCCCCAGGGGGCGGGAAAAACTGTTTTTT. Using reference TRBV14 and TRBJ1-4 for the parts outside the CDR3, the full variable domain is EAGVTQFPSHSVIEKGQTVTLRCDPISGHDNLYWYRRVMGKEIKFLLHFVKESKQDESGMPNNRFLAERTGGTYSTLKVQPAELEDSGVYFCASSLGPPRGREKLFFGSGTQLSVL.

The V and J genes are TRBV14 and TRBJ2-3, with TRBD1 identical over 9 bases. The CDR3 runs 14 residues. Trimming at V came to 6 bases and at J to 6 bases, leaving 7 bases not matched to a gene. Germline loops: CDR1 SGHDN, CDR2 FVKESK. The chain's CDR3 is CASSLRTGADTQYF. The DNA for the CDR3 is TGTGCCAGCAGTCTAAGGACAGGGGCGGATACGCAGTATTTT.

The rearrangement links TRBV28 to TRBJ1-5, with 8 positions matching TRBD1. The CDR3 consists of 15 residues. CDR1 is MDHEN and CDR2 is SYDVKM in the germline V gene. With V trimmed by 6 bases and J by 5 bases, 9 bases remained unmatched. The DNA of the CDR3 is TGTGCCAGCAGGCGCATACAGGGGGGGTATCAGCCCCAGCATTTT. Translated: CASRRIQGGYQPQHF.

The V gene is TRBV28, the J gene TRBJ2-3; D call uncertain. Germline V lookup: CDR1 MDHEN, CDR2 SYDVKM. V lost 2 bases, J lost 9 bases, and 9 bases lay in between. The CDR3 sequence is 12 residues long. CDR3 amino acids: CASSLRVATQYF. The CDR3 DNA is TGTGCCAGCAGTTTACGAGTTGCCACGCAGTATTTT.

V usage is TRBV20-1 and J usage is TRBJ1-2; D is undetermined. CDR3 length: 12 residues. The V and J ends lost 5 bases and 7 bases respectively, with 14 bases between them. CDR1 is DFQATT, CDR2 SNEGSKA, per germline (reference sequence). CDR3 sequence (DNA): TGCAGTGCTCCTCTCCGAGGATCTGGCTACACCTTC. Protein product: CSAPLRGSGYTF.

This chain joins TRBV30 and TRBJ2-7, with D possibly being TRBD1 (6 bases). Trimming shortened V by 2 bases and J by 4 bases, and 12 bases separated the two germline ends. CDR3 length: 13 residues. Germline V CDR1 and CDR2: GTSNPN, SVGIG (reference sequence). The CDR3 reads CAWSITGIYEQYF. The CDR3, as DNA: TGTGCCTGGAGTATCACAGGGATTTACGAGCAGTACTTC.

This clonotype was detected a few times. CDR3 in amino acids: CATRLAGSTDTQYF. CDR3 bases: TGTGCCACCCGACTTGCCGGGAGCACAGATACGCAGTATTTT. V is TRBV24-1 and J is TRBJ2-3; no definite D call. Germline lookup yields CDR1 KGHDR and CDR2 SFDVKD. This CDR3 contains 14 residues. Trimming left V 9 bases short and J 0 bases short, with 12 bases between.

This chain joins TRBV5-1 and TRBJ2-1; 7 bases match TRBD2. Germline V gene data show CDR1 as SGHRS and CDR2 as YFSETQ. The CDR3 runs 16 residues. V gave up 3 bases and J gave up 0 bases; unmatched junction bases: 6. The CDR3, as DNA: TGCGCCAGCAGCTACGGACTAGGCGACTCCTACAATGAGCAGTTCTTC. Amino acids: CASSYGLGDSYNEQFF.

The V and J genes are TRBV24-1 and TRBJ2-1; 7 nucleotides match TRBD2. Per germline, CDR1 KGHDR and CDR2 SFDVKD. The CDR3 is made up of 15 amino acids. With V trimmed by 3 bases and J by 5 bases, 6 bases remained unmatched. CDR3 in DNA: TGTGCCACCAGTGATCCGGTGGCGGGGGACAATGAGCAGTTCTTC. Protein product: CATSDPVAGDNEQFF.

The chain recombines TRBV9 with TRBJ2-7; no clear D. This CDR3 contains 15 residues. In germline, CDR1 is SGDLS, CDR2 YYNGEE. V lost 0 bases and J lost 5, with 15 bases in between. CDR3 sequence (DNA): TGTGCCAGCAGCGTAGGTAAGGAATTCGTCCACGAGCAGTACTTC. Encoded protein: CASSVGKEFVHEQYF.

The rearrangement uses TRBV7-9 and TRBJ1-1; D is unclear. The CDR3 is made up of 14 amino acids. The germline gives CDR1 SEHNR, CDR2 FQNEAQ (reference sequence). Trimming removed 3 bases at V and 4 bases at J, with 12 bases between. CDR3 in amino acids: CASSLVRVPTEAFF. In nucleotides, the CDR3 is TGTGCCAGCAGCTTGGTTAGGGTCCCCACTGAAGCTTTCTTT.

The chain uses TRBV3-1 and TRBJ2-6, with a tentative D call TRBD2 (5 bases). V was pared by 6 bases and J by 3 bases, with 6 bases between. CDR3 length: 13 residues. Germline V lookup: CDR1 LGHDT, CDR2 YNNKEL (reference sequence). CDR3 nucleotides: TGTGCCAGCAGTGACTATGGGGCCAACGTCCTGACTTTC. As protein: CASSDYGANVLTF.